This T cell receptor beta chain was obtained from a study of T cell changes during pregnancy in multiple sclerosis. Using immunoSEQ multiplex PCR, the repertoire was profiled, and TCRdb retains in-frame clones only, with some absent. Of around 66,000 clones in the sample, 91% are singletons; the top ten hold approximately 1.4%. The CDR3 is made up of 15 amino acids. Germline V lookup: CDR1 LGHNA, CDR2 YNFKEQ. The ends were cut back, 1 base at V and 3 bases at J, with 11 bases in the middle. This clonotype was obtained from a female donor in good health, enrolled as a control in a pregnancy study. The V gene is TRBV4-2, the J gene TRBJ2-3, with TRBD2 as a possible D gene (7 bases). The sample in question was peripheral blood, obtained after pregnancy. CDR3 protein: CASSQAGGRTDTQYF. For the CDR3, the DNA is TGTGCCAGCAGCCAAGCGGGGGGCCGAACAGATACGCAGTATTTT.